This T cell receptor beta chain was captured by sequencing in a study of brain T cells in children with intractable seizures. Study results and limitations: Clones missing pre-surgery may reflect undersampling of that blood sample. HCMV serostatus was not known, and viral specificity came from CDR3 similarity only. Known viral epitope-specific CDR3s closely matched each case's top public brain CDR3.

The sequenced cases were selected for having the highest brain T cell transcript signatures. Profiling relied on immunoSEQ multiplex PCR, and the TCRdb table lists in-frame clones only, not all of them. The table shows about 7,800 clones, with 73% occurring only once. Comment on this clone: Antigen unknown.

The length of the CDR3 is 13 residues. Germline V gene data show CDR1 as SEHNR and CDR2 as FQNEAQ (reference sequence). Trimming at V came to 6 bases and at J to 3 bases, leaving 1 base not matched to a gene. This receptor was obtained from a boy under three years old with tuberous sclerosis and intractable seizures. The source material was resected brain tissue, sampled at surgery. This chain joins TRBV7-9 and TRBJ2-1, with 8 bases that match TRBD1. As DNA, the CDR3 is TGTGCCAGCAGACAGGGGGGCTACAATGAGCAGTTCTTC. Protein product: CASRQGGYNEQFF.